This is a list of T cell receptor beta chains from one sample in a study of T-cell memory formation after mild COVID-19. TCRdb fed the 5' RACE reads into MiXCR, producing one record per CDR3 protein. In the table there are about 350,000 distinct CDR3 sequences, 13% to 15% of which are singletons. What was sequenced was PBMCs or a T cell subset sorted from them (not recorded which). All receptors come from a man aged 18-30 years who had mild COVID-19 (a few samples of this study predate the infection). Cell type and time point are not known. Both conserved end residues are part of each CDR3. Fields, in order: D gene, clone size, V gene, J gene, CDR3 length, CDR3 protein, CDR3 DNA. D genes are given only for firm matches. For some rows the clone size is stated as once, few or many, or as a class when expanded; others skip it.

D: TRBD1; size: -; V: TRBV10-3; J: TRBJ1-1; length: 13; CDR3: CALTTGVNTEAFF; DNA: TGTGCCTTAACGACAGGGGTGAACACTGAAGCTTTCTTT
D: -; size: -; V: TRBV10-2; J: TRBJ2-3; length: 12; CDR3: CASSEVIDTQYF; DNA: TGCGCCAGCAGTGAGGTTATAGATACGCAGTATTTT
D: -; size: once; V: TRBV4-1; J: TRBJ2-3; length: 13; CDR3: CASSHTTRDTQYF; DNA: TGCGCCAGCAGCCATACAACACGGGATACGCAGTATTTT
D: TRBD1; size: -; V: TRBV5-1; J: TRBJ1-5; length: 15; CDR3: CASSPGQGASQPQHF; DNA: TGCGCCAGCAGCCCGGGACAGGGGGCGAGCCAGCCCCAGCATTTT
D: -; size: -; V: TRBV12-3/TRBV12-4; J: TRBJ2-2; length: 14; CDR3: CASSLNGFAGELFF; DNA: TGTGCCAGCAGTTTAAATGGGTTCGCCGGGGAGCTGTTTTTT
D: TRBD2; size: many; V: TRBV5-1; J: TRBJ2-3; length: 16; CDR3: CASSLATSGGADTQYF; DNA: TGCGCCAGCAGCTTGGCCACTAGCGGGGGGGCAGATACGCAGTATTTT
D: -; size: -; V: TRBV12-3/TRBV12-4; J: TRBJ1-2; length: 13; CDR3: CASSPIGSYGYTF; DNA: TGTGCCAGCAGCCCCATCGGGTCCTATGGCTACACCTTC
D: -; size: -; V: TRBV20-1; J: TRBJ2-3; length: 13; CDR3: CSAPGVGTDTQYF; DNA: TGCAGTGCCCCGGGCGTGGGCACAGATACGCAGTATTTT
D: TRBD1; size: -; V: TRBV5-1; J: TRBJ1-2; length: 15; CDR3: CASSFEPGQGYGYTF; DNA: TGCGCCAGCAGCTTCGAACCGGGACAGGGTTATGGCTACACCTTC
D: -; size: -; V: TRBV7-9; J: TRBJ1-1; length: 12; CDR3: CASSMVPSEAFF; DNA: TGTGCCAGCAGCATGGTTCCGTCTGAAGCTTTCTTT
D: TRBD2; size: -; V: TRBV28; J: TRBJ2-7; length: 14; CDR3: CASRVSGGAYEQYF; DNA: TGTGCCAGCAGGGTGAGCGGGGGGGCCTACGAGCAGTACTTC
D: -; size: few; V: TRBV9; J: TRBJ1-1; length: 15; CDR3: CASSINLGGTTEAFF; DNA: TGTGCCAGCAGCATCAACCTCGGCGGGACCACTGAAGCTTTCTTT
D: -; size: many; V: TRBV7-2; J: TRBJ1-6; length: 15; CDR3: CASSLNRVNNSPLHF; DNA: TGTGCCAGCAGCCTTAACAGGGTGAATAATTCACCCCTCCACTTT
D: -; size: -; V: TRBV20-1; J: TRBJ1-2; length: 15; CDR3: CSGNRLDPTNYGYTF; DNA: TGCAGTGGGAACCGTTTGGACCCCACTAACTATGGCTACACCTTC
D: TRBD1; size: many; V: TRBV27; J: TRBJ1-5; length: 13; CDR3: CASSLAGGQPQHF; DNA: TGCGCCAGCAGCTTGGCAGGGGGTCAGCCCCAGCATTTT
D: -; size: -; V: TRBV20-1; J: TRBJ1-2; length: 16; CDR3: CSARNPGPTTNYGYTF; DNA: TGCAGTGCTAGAAATCCCGGACCGACCACTAACTATGGCTACACCTTC
D: -; size: once; V: TRBV27; J: TRBJ2-4; length: 16; CDR3: CASSPLGGLAKNIQYF; DNA: TGTGCCAGCAGTCCGTTAGGGGGTCTAGCCAAAAACATTCAGTACTTC
D: -; size: few; V: TRBV4-3; J: TRBJ2-7; length: 15; CDR3: CASSQEWQAHYEQYF; DNA: TGCGCCAGCAGCCAAGAATGGCAAGCCCACTACGAGCAGTACTTC
D: TRBD1; size: -; V: TRBV7-8; J: TRBJ1-1; length: 15; CDR3: CASSGRDSVNTEAFF; DNA: TGTGCCAGCAGCGGAAGGGACAGCGTTAACACTGAAGCTTTCTTT
D: TRBD1; size: -; V: TRBV24-1; J: TRBJ2-2; length: 16; CDR3: CATSDLDRTNTGELFF; DNA: TGTGCCACCAGTGACCTGGACAGGACGAACACCGGGGAGCTGTTTTTT
D: TRBD2; size: few; V: TRBV5-4; J: TRBJ2-3; length: 15; CDR3: CASSPPGGSADTQYF; DNA: TGTGCCAGCAGCCCCCCCGGGGGGTCGGCAGATACGCAGTATTTT
D: TRBD1; size: few; V: TRBV5-1; J: TRBJ2-5; length: 15; CDR3: CASSSAQGDQETQYF; DNA: TGCGCCAGCAGCTCGGCACAGGGGGATCAAGAGACCCAGTACTTC
D: TRBD2; size: -; V: TRBV5-1; J: TRBJ2-1; length: 17; CDR3: CASSRPGLAGGPNEQFF; DNA: TGCGCCAGCAGCCGCCCCGGACTAGCGGGGGGGCCTAATGAGCAGTTCTTC
D: -; size: -; V: TRBV9; J: TRBJ2-5; length: 15; CDR3: CASSVTQGIGETQYF; DNA: TGTGCCAGCAGCGTGACCCAGGGGATCGGGGAGACCCAGTACTTC
D: -; size: -; V: TRBV6-1; J: TRBJ2-5; length: 11; CDR3: CASSNRETQYF; DNA: TGTGCCAGCAGTAACCGAGAGACCCAGTACTTC
D: -; size: -; V: TRBV7-6; J: TRBJ1-1; length: 15; CDR3: CASSFPYNTDTEAFF; DNA: TGTGCCAGCAGCTTCCCCTACAACACAGACACTGAAGCTTTCTTT
D: -; size: few; V: TRBV18; J: TRBJ2-7; length: 17; CDR3: CASSPSPGEDGSYEQYF; DNA: TGTGCCAGCTCACCTTCCCCAGGGGAGGACGGTTCCTACGAGCAGTACTTC
D: -; size: -; V: TRBV11-2; J: TRBJ1-4; length: 14; CDR3: CASSRNLHGEKLFF; DNA: TGTGCCAGCAGCCGTAACCTCCATGGGGAAAAACTGTTTTTT
D: -; size: -; V: TRBV20-1; J: TRBJ1-1; length: 11; CDR3: CSARRTVEAFF; DNA: TGCAGTGCTAGGCGGACAGTCGAAGCTTTCTTT
D: -; size: -; V: TRBV11-2; J: TRBJ1-1; length: 13; CDR3: CASSPLPNTEAFF; DNA: TGTGCCAGCAGCCCTCTGCCTAACACTGAAGCTTTCTTT